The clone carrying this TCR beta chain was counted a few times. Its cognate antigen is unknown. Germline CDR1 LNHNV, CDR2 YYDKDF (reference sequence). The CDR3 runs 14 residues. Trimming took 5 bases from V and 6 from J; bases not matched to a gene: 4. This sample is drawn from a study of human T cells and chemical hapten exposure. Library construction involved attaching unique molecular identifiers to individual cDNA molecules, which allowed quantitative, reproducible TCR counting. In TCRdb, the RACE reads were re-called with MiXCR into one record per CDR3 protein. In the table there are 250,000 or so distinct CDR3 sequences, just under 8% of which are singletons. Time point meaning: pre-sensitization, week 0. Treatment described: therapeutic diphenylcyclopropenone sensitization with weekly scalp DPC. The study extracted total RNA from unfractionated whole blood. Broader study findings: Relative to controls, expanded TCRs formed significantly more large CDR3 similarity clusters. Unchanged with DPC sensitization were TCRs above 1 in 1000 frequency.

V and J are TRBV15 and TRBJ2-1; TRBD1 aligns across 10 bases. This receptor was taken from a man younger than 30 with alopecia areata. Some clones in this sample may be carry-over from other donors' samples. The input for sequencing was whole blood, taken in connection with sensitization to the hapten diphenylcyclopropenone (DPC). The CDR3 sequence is CATSPGQGSNEQFF. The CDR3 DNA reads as TGTGCCACCAGCCCGGGACAGGGGAGCAATGAGCAGTTCTTC.